These 20 T cell receptor beta chains share one sample of origin, sequenced in a study of CD8 T cells in ankylosing spondylitis. TCRdb used MiXCR to reprocess the 5' RACE reads, holding one entry per CDR3 protein. Here the sample spans about 130,000 distinct CDR3 sequences, over 6.5% being singletons. Sequencing was performed on blood, either unsorted or a sorted T cell fraction (not recorded which). These receptors came from a male donor with ankylosing spondylitis or in good health (not recorded which).

This clonotype was counted many times. This rearrangement joins TRBV2 to TRBJ2-2; D is unresolved. The CDR3 is 15 amino acids. Germline lookup yields CDR1 SNHLY and CDR2 FYNNEI. V was clipped by 6 bases and J by 3 bases, with 14 bases between them. The DNA for the CDR3 is TGTGCCAGCAGGGAGAGTGTAGCCGACACCGGGGAGCTGTTTTTT. Its protein product is CASRESVADTGELFF.

This clonotype was counted ten times or more. This chain connects TRBV20-1 to TRBJ2-7; D is ambiguous. V was shortened by 6 bases and J by 0 bases, with 12 bases between the two germline ends. The CDR3 is 13 residues long. Germline loops: CDR1 DFQATT, CDR2 SNEGSKA (reference sequence). The CDR3 nucleotides read TGCAGTGCATACCGGGCCCCCTCCTACGAGCAGTACTTC. Protein sequence: CSAYRAPSYEQYF.

This clonotype occurred many times. This rearrangement joins TRBV5-1 to TRBJ2-1, with a tentative D call TRBD1 (5 bases). The CDR3 loop spans 14 amino acids. Trimming took off 0 bases at V and 10 bases at J, with 14 bases between the two ends. Germline-derived CDR1 and CDR2 are SGHRS and YFSETQ. The CDR3 sequence: CASSLEQVPSEQFF. CDR3 nucleotide sequence: TGCGCCAGCAGCTTGGAACAGGTCCCCAGCGAGCAGTTCTTC.

This clonotype appeared many times. The rearrangement joins TRBV15 to TRBJ1-5, with D maybe TRBD1 (5 bases). The CDR3 contains 14 residues. Germline V gene data show CDR1 as LNHNV and CDR2 as YYDKDF (reference sequence). V was pared by 0 bases and J by 7 bases, with 10 bases between. CDR3: CATSRDRRDQPQHF. The DNA for the CDR3 is TGTGCCACCAGCAGAGATCGGAGGGACCAGCCCCAGCATTTT. Full variable domain (outside the CDR3, taken from reference TRBV15 and TRBJ1-5): DAMVIQNPRYQVTQFGKPVTLSCSQTLNHNVMYWYQQKSSQAPKLLFHYYDKDFNNEADTPDNFQSRRPNTSFCFLDIRSPGLGDTAMYLCATSRDRRDQPQHFGDGTRLSIL.

This clonotype has ten or more counts. The CDR3: CASSLAAGEYEQYF. CDR3 nucleotide sequence: TGTGCCAGCAGCTTAGCTGCAGGAGAGTACGAGCAGTACTTC. The chain uses TRBV7-9 and TRBJ2-7; D is uncertain. The CDR3 sequence is 14 residues long. The V gene lost 0 bases and the J gene lost 4 bases, with 10 bases spanning the gap. From germline, CDR1 is SEHNR and CDR2 FQNEAQ (reference sequence).

This clonotype was recorded many times. The chain is built from TRBV18 and TRBJ1-1; no clear D gene. The CDR3 contains 16 residues. The germline V and J ends were trimmed by 2 bases and 5 bases, with 18 bases remaining between them. Per the germline V gene, CDR1 is KGHSH and CDR2 is LQKENI. CDR3 nucleotides: TGTGCCAGCTCACCATTCGATACCCGCGGAGATACTGAAGCTTTCTTT. Its translation is CASSPFDTRGDTEAFF.

The J gene is TRBJ1-1, the V gene TRBV29-1; the D is unclear. CDR1 is SQVTM, CDR2 ANQGSEA, per germline. The CDR3 has 14 amino acids. V lost 1 base and J 0 bases, leaving 9 bases between the germline ends. CDR3 sequence reads: CSVEVPGLNTEAFF. CDR3 nucleotide sequence: TGCAGCGTTGAAGTCCCAGGATTGAACACTGAAGCTTTCTTT.

This clonotype showed up many times. The V call is TRBV7-6, the J call TRBJ2-2; perhaps TRBD2 as D (6 bases). The CDR3 totals 17 residues. Germline-derived CDR1 and CDR2 are SGHVS and FNYEAQ. Trimming removed 4 bases from V and 4 bases from J, with 19 bases in between. As DNA, the CDR3 is TGTGCCAGCAGCTCAGACCTTGGGGGAGGTGGCACCGGGGAGCTGTTTTTT. Translating gives CASSSDLGGGGTGELFF.

This clonotype was detected many times. V usage is TRBV5-1 and J usage is TRBJ1-1; D is unresolved. CDR1 is SGHRS, CDR2 YFSETQ, per germline. This CDR3 has 14 amino acids. V was clipped by 3 bases and J by 1 base, with 10 bases between them. The chain's CDR3 is CASSSDGRNTEAFF. CDR3 coding DNA: TGCGCCAGCAGCTCGGACGGCCGGAACACTGAAGCTTTCTTT.

Only a few counts were recorded for this clonotype. The gene calls are TRBV4-1 and TRBJ1-1, with D uncertain. Trimming removed 4 bases from V and 4 bases from J, with 10 bases in between. The CDR3 is made up of 13 amino acids. The germline CDR1 and CDR2 sequences are MGHRA and YSYEKL. The CDR3 sequence: CASSLEVGTEAFF. Here the CDR3 DNA reads TGCGCCAGCAGCCTGGAGGTCGGCACTGAAGCTTTCTTT.

This clonotype has at least ten counts. CDR3 loop: CASSSPPGGPNTGELFF. The CDR3 DNA reads as TGTGCCAGCAGTTCCCCCCCAGGAGGACCGAACACCGGGGAGCTGTTTTTT. The chain uses TRBV27 and TRBJ2-2; possible D gene TRBD2, 5 bases. The CDR3 loop spans 17 amino acids. Trimming stripped 4 bases from V and 0 bases from J, with 15 bases between. Germline V gives CDR1 MNHEY, CDR2 SMNVEV (reference sequence).

There are many counts of this clonotype. The chain has TRBV5-6 and TRBJ2-7, with 7 bases lining up with TRBD2. The CDR3 consists of 15 residues. Germline values: CDR1 SGHDT, CDR2 YYEEEE. V lost 2 bases to trimming and J lost 0 bases; unmatched junction nucleotides: 5. The CDR3 reads CASSFGLGISYEQYF. In DNA form, the CDR3 reads TGTGCCAGCAGCTTCGGACTAGGAATCTCCTACGAGCAGTACTTC.

This clonotype has a count of ten or more. This chain links TRBV7-2 with TRBJ2-7; TRBD1 aligns across 7 bases. The CDR3 is 14 residues long. Germline loops: CDR1 SGHTA, CDR2 FQGNSA. Losses at the gene ends were 6 bases for V and 6 bases for J; bases not matched to a gene: 11. The CDR3 nucleotides are TGTGCCAGCAGTCCCCGGGACAGTCTCCTCGAGCAGTACTTC. This codes for CASSPRDSLLEQYF.

This clonotype was counted at least ten times. The chain couples TRBV5-1 to TRBJ2-4; D is unresolved. The CDR3 is 14 residues long. Trimming removed 5 bases from V and 0 bases from J, with 9 bases in between. Germline lookup yields CDR1 SGHRS and CDR2 YFSETQ. The CDR3 bases are TGCGCCAGCAGTGCCGCTCTAGCCAAAAACATTCAGTACTTC. This encodes CASSAALAKNIQYF.

This clonotype was recorded many times. The chain joins TRBV7-9 to TRBJ2-7; TRBD2 matches at 7 bases. The CDR3 totals 16 residues. Germline V gives CDR1 SEHNR, CDR2 FQNEAQ (reference sequence). V dropped 1 base and J dropped 4; count of bases not matched to a gene: 10. CDR3 nucleotide sequence: TGTGCCAGCAGCTTAGGGGCTAGCGGAGCGAGGTACGAGCAGTACTTC. This codes for CASSLGASGARYEQYF.

This clonotype occurred many times. The V and J genes are TRBV24-1 and TRBJ2-1; maybe TRBD2 (6 bases). Trimming cost V 10 bases and J 7 bases, with 19 bases left between them. Germline lookup yields CDR1 KGHDR and CDR2 SFDVKD. This CDR3 comprises 14 residues. CDR3 sequence reads: CATMTSSGGNEQFF. In DNA form, the CDR3 reads TGTGCCACGATGACTAGTTCCGGTGGGAATGAGCAGTTCTTC.

This clonotype showed up many times. The chain couples TRBV4-2 to TRBJ1-3, with no clear D. V lost 0 bases, J lost 7 bases, and 13 bases lay in between. Germline V gives CDR1 LGHNA, CDR2 YNFKEQ. The CDR3 is made up of 15 amino acids. CDR3 amino acids: CASSQEVGGGNTIYF. The CDR3 DNA reads TGTGCCAGCAGCCAAGAAGTGGGAGGAGGTAACACCATATATTTT.

In its sample, this clonotype was seen many times. This chain links TRBV5-1 with TRBJ2-7; tentative D call: TRBD2 (6 bases). Deletions cut 2 bases from V and 2 bases from J, with 11 bases between. CDR1 and CDR2 from the germline V gene are SGHRS and YFSETQ. The CDR3 spans 14 residues. The CDR3 region is CASSLGRSTYEQYF. The DNA for the CDR3 is TGCGCCAGCAGCTTAGGGAGGTCCACCTACGAGCAGTACTTC.

This clonotype came up many times. This chain joins TRBV5-1 and TRBJ2-7; D is perhaps TRBD2 (6 bases). The CDR3 runs to 14 residues. Trimming removed 4 bases from V and 0 bases from J, with 11 bases in between. CDR1 and CDR2 (germline): SGHRS, YFSETQ. The CDR3 coding sequence is TGCGCCAGCAGCGATCGGGGGAGCTCCTACGAGCAGTACTTC. It encodes CASSDRGSSYEQYF.

This clonotype was counted many times. The CDR3, as DNA: TGCGCCAGCAGCTTGGCCGGGCCTAACTACGAGCAGTACTTC. Amino acids: CASSLAGPNYEQYF. The chain joins TRBV5-1 to TRBJ2-7, with D hard to call. Germline V gene data show CDR1 as SGHRS and CDR2 as YFSETQ. The CDR3 sequence is 14 residues long. Trimming took off 0 bases at V and 3 bases at J, with 10 bases between the two ends.